The rows below give T cell receptor beta chains drawn from one sample of a study of blood T cells in healthy people across ages. TCRdb fed the 5' RACE reads into MiXCR, producing one record per CDR3 protein. The table includes more than 900,000 distinct CDR3 sequences, around 27% detected once. A further study also used this sample, focusing on T cells of mothers and their children.

The sequenced sample was blood. The receptors originated from a girl aged 2 to 9 in good health. CDR3s include the opening cysteine and the closing phenylalanine or tryptophan. D genes are given only for firm matches. For some rows the clone size is stated as once, few or many, or as a class when expanded; others skip it.

NA	TRBJ2-3	TRBV29-1	few	TGCAGCGCACTATCCGGTACAGATACGCAGTATTTT	CSALSGTDTQYF
NA	TRBJ2-3	TRBV6-6	NA	TGTGCCAGCAGCAGATACAGGGAGGGGACAGATACGCAGTATTTT	CASSRYREGTDTQYF
NA	TRBJ2-5	TRBV2	NA	TGTGCCAGCAGTGGAAACCCTTGGGACCAGTACTTC	CASSGNPWDQYF
NA	TRBJ2-5	TRBV20-1	few	TGCAGTGCTAGAGATGATGACAGCAACCAAGAGACCCAGTACTTC	CSARDDDSNQETQYF
TRBD2	TRBJ2-5	TRBV4-3	many	TGCGCCAGCAGCCAACGGGGGGGGATCCAAGAGACCCAGTACTTC	CASSQRGGIQETQYF
NA	TRBJ2-5	TRBV12-3/TRBV12-4	few	TGTGCCAGCAGTTTAGCCCTACACGGAGAGACCCAGTACTTC	CASSLALHGETQYF
TRBD2	TRBJ2-1	TRBV29-1	few	TGCAGCGTTGGGATAGCGGGAGCGGCAGAGCAGTTCTTC	CSVGIAGAAEQFF
NA	TRBJ2-3	TRBV25-1	NA	TGTGCCAGCAGTGACAGCCTCAGTCCAGATACGCAGTATTTT	CASSDSLSPDTQYF
TRBD2	TRBJ2-1	TRBV7-2	few	TGTGCCAGCAGCTTAGAACTAGCGGGGGGGTCAGGGCAGTTCTTC	CASSLELAGGSGQFF
TRBD1	TRBJ2-7	TRBV20-1	NA	TGCAGTGCCCTTCCACAAGGACAGGGGGACTACGAGCAGTACTTC	CSALPQGQGDYEQYF
NA	TRBJ2-7	TRBV6-2/TRBV6-3	NA	TGTGCCAGCAGTTACCTGACAGGAAAAACGTACGAGCAGTACTTC	CASSYLTGKTYEQYF
NA	TRBJ2-1	TRBV4-1	NA	TGCGCCAGCAGCCCACCGGGACGCCCGGCCTCCTACAATGAGCAGTTCTTC	CASSPPGRPASYNEQFF
NA	TRBJ2-3	TRBV3-1	NA	TGTGCCAGCAGCCAAGACAGGTCGGCCACAGATACGCAGTATTTT	CASSQDRSATDTQYF
NA	TRBJ2-6	TRBV3-1	few	TGTGCCAGCAGCTACACCACCGGGTCTGGGGCCAACGTCCTGACTTTC	CASSYTTGSGANVLTF
NA	TRBJ1-1	TRBV3-1	few	TGTGCCAGCAGCCAATGGGGAGTTGGGATGAACACTGAAGCTTTCTTT	CASSQWGVGMNTEAFF
NA	TRBJ2-1	TRBV29-1	few	TGCAGCGTTGAAGAGGTTAGCTCCTACAATGAGCAGTTCTTC	CSVEEVSSYNEQFF
NA	TRBJ1-1	TRBV20-1	few	TGCAGTGCTAGAGATTTGAGGGCGAACACTGAAGCTTTCTTT	CSARDLRANTEAFF
NA	TRBJ2-7	TRBV4-2	NA	TGTGCCACCTCACTGGGGTTGGGAGAGCAGTACTTC	CATSLGLGEQYF
NA	TRBJ1-1	TRBV7-2	few	TGTGCCAGCAGCTTAGTTTGGCAGGGGAGCACTGAAGCTTTCTTT	CASSLVWQGSTEAFF
NA	TRBJ2-7	TRBV14	NA	TGTGCCAGCAGCCAACGGGCTTGGGCCTACGAGCAGTACTTC	CASSQRAWAYEQYF
TRBD1	TRBJ2-4	TRBV12-3/TRBV12-4	NA	TGTGCCAGCACTCCGACAGGGAAGGGCAACATTCAGTACTTC	CASTPTGKGNIQYF
NA	TRBJ2-5	TRBV4-1	NA	TGCGCCAGCAGCCAAGTCATCGAAGGACTGTTGGAGACCCAGTACTTC	CASSQVIEGLLETQYF
NA	TRBJ2-6	TRBV28	NA	TGTGCCAGCAGTTTCCCAGACCTCCGGGGGGCCAACGTCCTGACTTTC	CASSFPDLRGANVLTF
NA	TRBJ2-4	TRBV20-1	few	TGCAGTGCTAGAGCCCCCGGAACGAACATTCAGTACTTC	CSARAPGTNIQYF
TRBD2	TRBJ2-7	TRBV7-6	NA	TGTGCCAGCACCAATTCTCCGGCTAGCGGGAGCGAGCAGTACTTC	CASTNSPASGSEQYF
NA	TRBJ2-1	TRBV20-1	few	TGCAGTGGAACCGTTAGCTCCTACAATGAGCAGTTCTTC	CSGTVSSYNEQFF
TRBD1	TRBJ1-6	TRBV27	many	TGTGCCAGAGACAGGGCGGGGTATTCACCCCTCCACTTT	CARDRAGYSPLHF
TRBD2	TRBJ2-4	TRBV20-1	NA	TGCAGTGCTGAGGAGACTAGCGGGGGAGTTACAGTCAAAAACATTCAGTACTTC	CSAEETSGGVTVKNIQYF
NA	TRBJ1-5	TRBV2	few	TGTGCCAGCGGGAACCGGGGGAATCAGCCCCAGCATTTT	CASGNRGNQPQHF
TRBD2	TRBJ2-5	TRBV7-3	few	TGTGCCAGCAGCTCGGACGGGACTAGCGGGAGAGAGCAGTACTTC	CASSSDGTSGREQYF
NA	TRBJ1-3	TRBV3-1	NA	TGTGCCAGCAGCCAAGGACGGACCTCTGGAAACACCATATATTTT	CASSQGRTSGNTIYF
NA	TRBJ2-1	TRBV28	few	TGTGCCATAGGAGGGCGGGTCGGTCGAAATGAGCAGTTCTTC	CAIGGRVGRNEQFF
NA	TRBJ2-1	TRBV20-1	few	TGCAGTGCTCGGATTTCCGGGACCACCGGGCACAATGAGCAGTTCTTC	CSARISGTTGHNEQFF
TRBD2	TRBJ2-1	TRBV20-1	NA	TGCAGTGCTAGAGGCCCGGGACTAGCGGGAGGGAATGAGCAGTTCTTC	CSARGPGLAGGNEQFF
NA	TRBJ1-5	TRBV29-1	NA	TGCAGCGTACGACAGCCTGGGCAGCCCCAGCATTTT	CSVRQPGQPQHF
NA	TRBJ1-3	TRBV10-3	few	TGTGCCATCAATGAGGGCTCTGGAAACACCATATATTTT	CAINEGSGNTIYF
TRBD1	TRBJ2-7	TRBV10-3	NA	TGTGCCCCACAGGGGGGCGAGCAGTACTTC	CAPQGGEQYF
NA	TRBJ2-2	TRBV7-9	NA	TGTGCGGTCCGGGGATACACCGGGGAGCTGTTTTTT	CAVRGYTGELFF
TRBD2	TRBJ2-5	TRBV4-2	few	TGTGCCAGCAGCCAAGACGCCCTAAGGCGGGAGCTGAGAGAGACCCAGTACTTC	CASSQDALRRELRETQYF
TRBD2	TRBJ2-1	TRBV11-1	NA	TGTGCCAGCACCAGACTAGCGGGGGTATTCGATGAGCAGTTCTTC	CASTRLAGVFDEQFF
NA	TRBJ2-7	TRBV12-3/TRBV12-4	many	TGTGCCAGCAGTTTATCGGGCGGACCCACCTACGAGCAGTACTTC	CASSLSGGPTYEQYF
TRBD1	TRBJ2-1	TRBV11-3	NA	TGTGCCAGCAGCTTGTCACGACAGGGCCTCAATGAGCAGTTCTTC	CASSLSRQGLNEQFF
TRBD1	TRBJ2-7	TRBV20-1	NA	TGCAGTGCTACCCGACAGGGAAGGTACGAGCAGTACTTC	CSATRQGRYEQYF
TRBD1	TRBJ1-1	TRBV4-1	NA	TGCGCCAGCAGGGGGGGACAGTTAAACACTGAAGCTTTCTTT	CASRGGQLNTEAFF